This T cell receptor (beta chain) is from a study of blood T cell repertoires in COVID-19. Across the study: Collection of acute and convalescent COVID-19 samples took place in the United States, Italy and Spain. Nucleic acid was either cDNA or gDNA, and it came from T cells, B-cell-depleted T cells, or PBMCs.

Trimming stripped 1 base from V and 1 base from J, with 7 bases between. Per the germline V gene, CDR1 is ENHRY and CDR2 is SYGVKD. The CDR3 totals 15 residues. In the original analysis: Estimation of nucleated cell counts was performed using reference gene primer amplification. Profiling relied on immunoSEQ multiplex PCR, and the TCRdb table lists in-frame clones only, not all of them. The DNA was the basis for D and trimming; V, J and clone size are from that table. The repertoire holds approximately 180,000 clones, with more than 75% as singletons. V gene TRBV10-3 combines with J gene TRBJ2-2, with D unclear. This receptor was identified in a man between 35 and 55 years old with active or convalescent COVID-19. Input material: peripheral blood. Written as DNA, the CDR3 is TGTGCCATCAGTGAGTTGTCAGAGAACACCGGGGAGCTGTTTTTT. Amino acid sequence: CAISELSENTGELFF.